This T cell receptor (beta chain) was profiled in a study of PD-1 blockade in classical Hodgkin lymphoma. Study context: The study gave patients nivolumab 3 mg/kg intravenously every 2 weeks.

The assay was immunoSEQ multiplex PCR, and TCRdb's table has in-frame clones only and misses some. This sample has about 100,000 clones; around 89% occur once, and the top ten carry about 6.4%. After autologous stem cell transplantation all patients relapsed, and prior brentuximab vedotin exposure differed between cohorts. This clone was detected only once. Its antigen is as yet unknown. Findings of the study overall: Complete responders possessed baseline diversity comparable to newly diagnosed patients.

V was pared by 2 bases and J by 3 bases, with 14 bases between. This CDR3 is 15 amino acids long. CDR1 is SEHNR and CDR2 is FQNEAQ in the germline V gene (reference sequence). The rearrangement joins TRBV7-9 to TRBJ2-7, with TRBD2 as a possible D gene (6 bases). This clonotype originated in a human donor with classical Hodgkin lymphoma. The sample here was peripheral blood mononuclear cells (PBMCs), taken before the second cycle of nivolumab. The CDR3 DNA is TGTGCCAGCAGCTTAACGCAGGGAGGTCACTACGAGCAGTACTTC. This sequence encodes CASSLTQGGHYEQYF.